A single sample gave rise to the 22 T cell receptor beta chains below, sequenced in a study of blood T cell repertoires in COVID-19. This table comes from immunoSEQ multiplex PCR, and its TCRdb copy is limited to in-frame clones, with some not included. The sample includes more than 70,000 clones, roughly four fifths of them seen just once. Material: peripheral blood. These receptors originate from a human donor in a cohort sampled during active COVID-19.

The chain combines TRBV29-1 with TRBJ1-2; 7 nucleotides agree with TRBD1. The CDR3 contains 11 residues. With 7 bases clipped from V and 8 bases from J, the junction kept 7 bases outside the gene matches. Germline CDR1 and CDR2: SQVTM and ANQGSEA. The CDR3 DNA sequence: TGCAGCGACCTTACAGGGGAAGGCTACACCTTC. Translation: CSDLTGEGYTF.

The chain recombines TRBV11-3 with TRBJ1-3; 7 bases align to TRBD1. The CDR3 has 12 residues. Germline V gives CDR1 SGHNT, CDR2 YENEEA. V was pared by 4 bases and J by 7 bases, with 1 base of the junction left unmatched. CDR3 residues: CASSSGGNTIYF. DNA of the CDR3: TGTGCCAGCAGCTCAGGGGGGAACACCATATATTTT.

V gene TRBV3-1 (or the pseudogene TRBV3-2) combines with J gene TRBJ1-1, with TRBD1 matching over 8 bases. V gave up 4 bases and J gave up 0 bases; unmatched junction bases: 1. Looked up from germline, CDR1 is LGHDT and CDR2 is YNNKEL (reference sequence). The CDR3 runs to 14 residues. CDR3 amino acids: CASSRQGLNTEAFF. CDR3 coding DNA: TGTGCCAGCAGCCGACAGGGGCTGAACACTGAAGCTTTCTTT.

This chain connects TRBV5-5 to TRBJ2-3, with D possibly TRBD1 on 5 matching bases. Germline values: CDR1 SGHKS, CDR2 YYEKEE (reference sequence). V lost 0 bases, J lost 8 bases, and 7 bases lay in between. The CDR3 has 12 amino acids. The CDR3 here is CASSLGQLTQYF. The DNA for the CDR3 is TGTGCCAGCAGCTTGGGACAGCTTACGCAGTATTTT.

This chain uses TRBV7-8 with TRBJ1-1; no definite D call. The CDR3 has 14 amino acids. Germline loops: CDR1 SGHVS, CDR2 FQNEAQ. V was clipped by 3 bases and J by 4 bases, with 12 bases between them. CDR3 residues: CASSFSGIGTEAFF. For the CDR3, the DNA is TGTGCCAGCAGCTTTTCGGGGATTGGCACTGAAGCTTTCTTT.

The gene calls are TRBV3-1 (or the pseudogene TRBV3-2) and TRBJ1-1; D is unclear. The CDR3 extends over 14 amino acids. Deletions cut 7 bases from V and 4 bases from J, with 16 bases between. Germline V gene data show CDR1 as LGHDT and CDR2 as YNNKEL (reference sequence). Here the CDR3 reads CASTLGRVGTEAFF. The CDR3 nucleotides read TGTGCCAGCACCCTTGGTCGGGTCGGCACTGAAGCTTTCTTT.

This chain connects TRBV10-3 to TRBJ2-7; 7 bases are a match to TRBD1. Per the germline V gene, CDR1 is ENHRY and CDR2 is SYGVKD. The V segment lost 3 bases and the J segment 0 bases; nucleotides outside the gene matches: 11. This CDR3 region has 17 residues. CDR3 residues: CAISDPNRGRSSYEQYF. The CDR3 DNA reads as TGTGCCATCAGTGACCCCAACAGGGGCCGAAGCTCCTACGAGCAGTACTTC.

Comments on this clone: One end of the junction does not line up with germline, which may come from a read error. The genes are TRBV12-5 and TRBJ2-7; 9 bases map to TRBD1. Germline lookup yields CDR1 LGHNT and CDR2 FRNRAP. The CDR3 contains 13 residues. The CDR3 DNA follows: TGTGCTAGTGGTTTGGAGCCCGGGACAGGGCCCCGCTTC. It yields the protein CASGLEPGTGPRF. Complete variable domain (other parts from reference TRBV12-5 and TRBJ2-7): DARVTQTPRHKVTEMGQEVTMRCQPILGHNTVFWYRQTMMQGLELLAYFRNRAPLDDSGMPKDRFSAEMPDATLATLKIQPSEPRDSAVYFCASGLEPGTGPRFGPGTRLTVT.

The chain has TRBV7-7 and TRBJ2-2; D perhaps matches TRBD2 (6 bases). Germline-derived CDR1 and CDR2 are SSHAT and FNYEAQ (reference sequence). This CDR3 has 14 amino acids. The germline V and J ends were trimmed by 6 bases and 2 bases, with 10 bases remaining between them. In nucleotides, the CDR3 is TGTGCCAGCAGTCGGGACTCTAACACCGGGGAGCTGTTTTTT. Residues: CASSRDSNTGELFF.

This chain uses TRBV7-3 with TRBJ2-3; D perhaps matches TRBD1 (6 bases). The CDR3 is 13 residues long. The germline V and J ends were trimmed by 1 base and 10 bases, with 12 bases remaining between them. Germline V gives CDR1 SGHTA, CDR2 FQGTGA. The chain's CDR3 is CASSLRGPGPQYF. CDR3 sequence (DNA): TGTGCCAGCAGCTTAAGGGGGCCTGGTCCGCAGTATTTT.

The chain links TRBV6-2 or TRBV6-3 to TRBJ2-5, with 9 bases that match TRBD1. The CDR3 spans 16 residues. Germline values: CDR1 MNHEY, CDR2 SVGEGT. Trimming removed 4 bases from V and 3 bases from J; junction bases left unmatched: 9. The CDR3 DNA reads TGTGCCAGCAGTTTCCCGACAGGGGGTGTTAAAGAGACCCAGTACTTC. Translating gives CASSFPTGGVKETQYF.

The chain is built from TRBV28 and TRBJ1-6, with D possibly matching TRBD1 (6 bases). Trimming removed 4 bases from V and 3 bases from J, with 13 bases in between. The CDR3 sequence is 16 residues long. CDR1 is MDHEN and CDR2 is SYDVKM in the germline V gene. The CDR3 is CASSSGGSFYNSPLHF. The CDR3 bases are TGTGCCAGCAGTTCGGGGGGCAGCTTCTATAATTCACCCCTCCACTTT. Looking up the rest from reference TRBV28 and TRBJ1-6 gives the full variable domain: DVKVTQSSRYLVKRTGEKVFLECVQDMDHENMFWYRQDPGLGLRLIYFSYDVKMKEKGDIPEGYSVSREKKERFSLILESASTNQTSMYLCASSSGGSFYNSPLHFGNGTRLTVT.

V and J are TRBV5-1 and TRBJ1-5; 9 bases are a match to TRBD1. The CDR3 length is 15 residues. Per germline, CDR1 SGHRS and CDR2 YFSETQ. The V gene end was trimmed by 0 bases and the J gene end by 7 bases; junction bases not matched to a gene: 5. This chain's CDR3 is CASSLGGQGTQPQHF. For the CDR3, the DNA is TGCGCCAGCAGCTTGGGGGGACAGGGTACGCAGCCCCAGCATTTT.

The genes are TRBV2 and TRBJ2-2, with 11 bases that match TRBD2. V lost 5 bases, J lost 5 bases, and 4 bases stayed unmatched. This CDR3 spans 15 amino acids. The V gene's germline CDR1 is SNHLY and CDR2 FYNNEI. The CDR3 sequence is CASSLLAGGTGELFF. Here the CDR3 DNA reads TGTGCCAGCAGTTTGCTAGCGGGGGGTACCGGGGAGCTGTTTTTT.

The chain links TRBV27 to TRBJ2-3; possibly TRBD1 for D (6 bases). The germline CDR1 and CDR2 sequences are MNHEY and SMNVEV (reference sequence). This CDR3 has 14 amino acids. Trimming removed 3 bases at V and 8 bases at J, with 15 bases between. DNA of the CDR3: TGTGCCAGCAGTTTGAACAGGGCTGATGTTACGCAGTATTTT. Protein sequence: CASSLNRADVTQYF.

The chain combines TRBV3-1 (or the pseudogene TRBV3-2) with TRBJ1-4, with D perhaps TRBD1 (5 bases). CDR3 length: 16 amino acids. Trimming stripped 1 base from V and 4 bases from J, with 13 bases between. Germline CDR1 LGHDT, CDR2 YNNKEL (reference sequence). The CDR3 loop is CASSQAGGRINEKLFF. The CDR3, as DNA: TGTGCCAGCAGCCAAGCCGGGGGACGGATTAATGAAAAACTGTTTTTT.

The genes are TRBV9 and TRBJ1-4; 7 bases match TRBD1. This CDR3 contains 16 residues. V lost 4 bases to trimming and J lost 0 bases; unmatched junction nucleotides: 6. Germline lookup yields CDR1 SGDLS and CDR2 YYNGEE. This chain's CDR3 is CASSISGGATNEKLFF. DNA of the CDR3: TGTGCCAGCAGCATATCAGGGGGTGCAACTAATGAAAAACTGTTTTTT.

This chain links TRBV6-6 with TRBJ1-5; D possibly corresponds to TRBD1 (6 bases). The germline CDR1 and CDR2 sequences are MNHNY and SVGAGI (reference sequence). V was trimmed by 7 bases and J by 9 bases, leaving 13 bases between them. The CDR3 covers 12 residues. This chain's CDR3 is CASTPGVGPQHF. Here the CDR3 DNA reads TGTGCCAGCACCCCAGGGGTAGGGCCCCAGCATTTT.

This chain joins TRBV7-6 and TRBJ1-3; 10 nucleotides line up with TRBD1. The J segment lost 1 base and the V segment lost 5 bases, leaving 5 bases of the junction unmatched. CDR3 length: 16 amino acids. The germline CDR1 and CDR2 sequences are SGHVS and FNYEAQ. The CDR3 DNA is TGTGCCAGCAGCCCCCGGGACAGGGGATCTGGAAACACCATATATTTT. This gives the protein CASSPRDRGSGNTIYF. Based on the CDR3 plus reference TRBV7-6 and TRBJ1-3, the full variable domain is GAGVSQSPRYKVTKRGQDVALRCDPISGHVSLYWYRQALGQGPEFLTYFNYEAQQDKSGLPNDRFSAERPEGSISTLTIQRTEQRDSAMYRCASSPRDRGSGNTIYFGEGSWLTVV.

A few counts support this clone. The chain uses TRBV9 and TRBJ1-5; no definite D call. Germline V gene lookup returns CDR1 SGDLS and CDR2 YYNGEE. CDR3 size: 15 residues. V was trimmed by 0 bases and J by 1 base, leaving 8 bases between them. Here the CDR3 DNA reads TGTGCCAGCAGCGTAGCTGGGGAGAGCAATCAGCCCCAGCATTTT. Protein sequence: CASSVAGESNQPQHF.

The genes are TRBV5-4 and TRBJ2-5; D not resolved. V lost 0 bases, J lost 0 bases, and 6 bases lay in between. The germline V gene encodes CDR1 SGHNT and CDR2 YYREEE (reference sequence). CDR3 size: 14 residues. The CDR3 sequence is CASSLDRYQETQYF. CDR3 coding DNA: TGTGCCAGCAGCTTGGATCGGTACCAAGAGACCCAGTACTTC.

This clone was detected only once. The chain recombines TRBV7-6 with TRBJ2-7, with 7 bases lining up with TRBD1. Germline trimming cut 4 bases from V and 3 bases from J; bases unmatched to any gene: 6. This CDR3 is built from 14 residues. Germline assignment: CDR1 SGHVS and CDR2 FNYEAQ. The CDR3, as DNA: TGTGCCAGCAGCTCCGACAGGGTCGACTACGAGCAGTACTTC. Protein: CASSSDRVDYEQYF.